This T cell receptor beta chain was retrieved from a study of blood T cell repertoires in COVID-19. Study details: Italy, Spain and the United States were the sources of the convalescent and acute COVID-19 samples. Sources were T cells, B-cell-depleted T cells, or PBMCs; the material itself was cDNA or gDNA.

Original data processing: Reference gene primer amplification in the assay estimated nucleated cell counts. The protocol was immunoSEQ multiplex PCR, while the TCRdb copy is restricted to in-frame clones and leaves out a portion. V and J calls and clone size follow that table, whereas D and trimming were derived from the DNA. The table shows over 10,000 clones, with approximately 90% occurring only once. Sequencing was performed on peripheral blood. The clonotype comes from a human donor in a cohort sampled during active COVID-19.

Written as DNA, the CDR3 is TGTGCCAGCAGCCAAACACAAACAGGGGGATATGGCTACACCTTC. The encoded protein is CASSQTQTGGYGYTF. This chain links TRBV3-1 (or the pseudogene TRBV3-2) with TRBJ1-2, with 8 bases lining up with TRBD1. Germline loops: CDR1 LGHDT, CDR2 YNNKEL (reference sequence). Germline trimming cut 2 bases from V and 5 bases from J; bases unmatched to any gene: 7. The CDR3 totals 15 residues.